The 26 T cell receptor beta chains in this list originate from one sample, sequenced in a study of cytomegalovirus exposure and HLA in healthy donors. Both 60 Vbeta primers and 13 Jbeta primers went into the PCR. This table comes from immunoSEQ multiplex PCR, and its TCRdb copy is limited to in-frame clones, with some not included. Found here are about 100,000 clones, over 65% of them singletons; the top ten hold about 14%. The sample was PBMCs. These receptors came from a woman aged 40 to 50 in good health and CMV-seropositive.

Comment on this clone: At one end, the junction sequence differs from germline, possibly due to a read error. The rearrangement uses TRBV6-1 and TRBJ1-6, with TRBD1 as a possible D gene (5 bases). Germline V gives CDR1 MNHNS, CDR2 SASEGT. The CDR3 totals 15 residues. The DNA of the CDR3 is TGTGCCAGCAGTGATGTGGGGGACTATTATTCACCCCTCCACTTT. This sequence encodes CASSDVGDYYSPLHF.

The V gene is TRBV10-2, the J gene TRBJ2-3, with D unresolved. The V end lost 6 bases, the J end lost 8 bases, and 6 bases lay between the germline ends. Germline CDR1 is WSHSY and CDR2 is SAAADI. This CDR3 region has 10 residues. The CDR3 DNA reads TGCGCCAGCAGGTCGAGTACGCAGTATTTT. Its translation is CASRSSTQYF.

CDR3 DNA sequence: TGCGCCAGCAGCTCGGGGGTAGGGGCCCTCGGAGGCTACACCTTC. Amino acid sequence: CASSSGVGALGGYTF. This chain connects TRBV5-1 to TRBJ1-2; TRBD1 is a possible D gene (5 bases). The CDR3 runs 15 residues. Trimming cost V 3 bases and J 8 bases, with 20 bases left between them. In germline, CDR1 is SGHRS, CDR2 YFSETQ.

This clone showed up just a few times. V gene TRBV5-1 combines with J gene TRBJ1-2, with 9 bases identical to TRBD1. Trimming cost V 0 bases and J 8 bases; bases outside gene matches: 8. The CDR3 covers 15 residues. CDR1 and CDR2 from the germline V gene are SGHRS and YFSETQ. The CDR3 loop is CASSLAPGQGSGYTF. In nucleotides, the CDR3 is TGCGCCAGCAGCTTGGCACCGGGACAGGGATCAGGCTACACCTTC.

The chain employs TRBV5-1 and TRBJ1-4; maybe TRBD1 (5 bases). V shed 4 bases and J shed 16 bases, with 23 bases lying between them. This CDR3 region has 14 residues. Germline CDR1 reads SGHRS; CDR2 reads YFSETQ. CDR3 sequence: CASSLYSGASGTFF. CDR3 bases: TGCGCCAGCAGCCTATACAGCGGGGCTTCTGGCACGTTTTTT.

V gene TRBV7-9 combines with J gene TRBJ2-5; 10 bases agree with TRBD2. Germline CDR1 reads SEHNR; CDR2 reads FQNEAQ (reference sequence). V shed 1 base, J shed 5 bases, and the junction held 10 bases outside the gene matches. CDR3 length equals 17 residues. CDR3 loop: CASSLGSGGQRLETQYF. For the CDR3, the DNA is TGTGCCAGCAGCTTAGGTAGCGGGGGGCAGCGCCTGGAGACCCAGTACTTC.

This clone was picked up one time. V and J are TRBV11-2 and TRBJ2-5, with TRBD2 matching over 10 bases. This CDR3 is built from 16 residues. Germline CDR1 and CDR2: SGHAT and FQNNGV. V gave up 1 base and J gave up 5 bases; unmatched junction bases: 7. The CDR3 coding sequence is TGTGCCAGCAGCTTAGTGGAGCGGGGGGGCCAGGAGACCCAGTACTTC. This encodes CASSLVERGGQETQYF. Filled out from reference TRBV11-2 and TRBJ2-5, the complete variable domain reads EAGVAQSPRYKIIEKRQSVAFWCNPISGHATLYWYQQILGQGPKLLIQFQNNGVVDDSQLPKDRFSAERLKGVDSTLKIQPAKLEDSAVYLCASSLVERGGQETQYFGPGTRLLVL.

This clone was seen just once. The CDR3 here is CAWKREQGMTTEAFF. The DNA of the CDR3 is TGTGCCTGGAAGAGAGAACAGGGGATGACCACTGAAGCTTTCTTT. The V call is TRBV30, the J call TRBJ1-1; 7 bases line up with TRBD1. The CDR3 spans 15 residues. The J segment lost 4 bases and the V segment lost 4 bases, leaving 12 bases of the junction unmatched. Germline loops: CDR1 GTSNPN, CDR2 SVGIG (reference sequence).

The chain recombines TRBV2 with TRBJ1-6; 7 bases are a match to TRBD1. The germline gives CDR1 SNHLY, CDR2 FYNNEI. J lost 6 bases, V lost 0 bases, and 5 bases had no gene match. The CDR3 loop spans 16 amino acids. The CDR3 protein is CASSEARTGVNSPLHF. The DNA of the CDR3 is TGTGCCAGCAGTGAAGCCCGGACAGGTGTTAATTCACCCCTCCACTTT.

The V call is TRBV6-1, the J call TRBJ1-2; TRBD1 matches 12 bases. Germline CDR1 reads MNHNS; CDR2 reads SASEGT. The CDR3 has 15 residues. V was pared by 7 bases and J by 8 bases, with 11 bases of the junction left unmatched. The CDR3 DNA reads TGTGCCAGCATAAGCTTTGGGGACAGGGGGCGCGGCTACACCTTC. Translation: CASISFGDRGRGYTF.

This rearrangement joins TRBV4-1 to TRBJ2-3; D remains unclear. V was shortened by 5 bases and J by 7 bases, with 7 bases between the two germline ends. Germline CDR1 MGHRA, CDR2 YSYEKL. The CDR3 is 11 residues long. The CDR3 nucleotides are TGCGCCAGCAGCGAACAACATACGCAGTATTTT. It codes for CASSEQHTQYF.

This clone was found a few times. This chain uses TRBV5-6 with TRBJ1-4; D is unresolved. This CDR3 has 14 residues. V was shortened by 4 bases and J by 2 bases, with 9 bases between the two germline ends. Germline V gene sequence: CDR1 SGHDT, CDR2 YYEEEE. CDR3 in DNA: TGTGCCAGCAGCCGGGTGGCTACTAATGAAAAACTGTTTTTT. This gives the protein CASSRVATNEKLFF.

This sequence joins TRBV30 and TRBJ1-2, with TRBD1 as a possible D gene (5 bases). The CDR3 is made up of 13 amino acids. Germline CDR1 and CDR2: GTSNPN and SVGIG (reference sequence). V lost 0 bases to trimming and J lost 4 bases, with 9 bases between them. CDR3 sequence: CAWSVGQGYGYTF. The CDR3 nucleotides are TGTGCCTGGAGTGTAGGTCAGGGCTATGGCTACACCTTC.

The chain recombines TRBV5-1 with TRBJ2-5; TRBD1 matches 9 bases. Germline trimming cut 7 bases from V and 3 bases from J; bases unmatched to any gene: 7. CDR1 and CDR2 from the germline V gene are SGHRS and YFSETQ. The CDR3 length is 14 residues. For the CDR3, the DNA is TGCGCCAGCCAACCGGGACAGGGAAAAGAGACCCAGTACTTC. It yields the protein CASQPGQGKETQYF.

The rearrangement links TRBV7-2 to TRBJ2-3; maybe TRBD1 (6 bases). Deletions cut 6 bases from V and 2 bases from J, with 9 bases between. Germline V gene data show CDR1 as SGHTA and CDR2 as FQGNSA. The CDR3 extends over 13 amino acids. CDR3 in DNA: TGTGCCAGCAGAAGGACAGTCACAGATACGCAGTATTTT. Its protein is CASRRTVTDTQYF. Using reference TRBV7-2 and TRBJ2-3 for the parts outside the CDR3, the full variable domain is GAGVSQSPSNKVTEKGKDVELRCDPISGHTALYWYRQSLGQGLEFLIYFQGNSAPDKSGLPSDRFSAERTGGSVSTLTIQRTQQEDSAVYLCASRRTVTDTQYFGPGTRLTVL.

This sequence joins TRBV7-9 and TRBJ2-1; 7 positions match TRBD2. V was pared by 4 bases and J by 0 bases, with 0 bases of the junction left unmatched. Germline CDR1 is SEHNR and CDR2 is FQNEAQ (reference sequence). The CDR3 contains 14 residues. The CDR3 spells CASSSGGSYNEQFF. The CDR3, as DNA: TGTGCCAGCAGCTCGGGGGGCTCCTACAATGAGCAGTTCTTC.

The V and J genes are TRBV5-1 and TRBJ2-2; D remains unclear. The CDR3 has 14 residues. Trimming stripped 0 bases from V and 7 bases from J, with 10 bases between. Germline V gives CDR1 SGHRS, CDR2 YFSETQ. This CDR3 is CASSLELPDGELFF. CDR3 sequence (DNA): TGCGCCAGCAGCTTGGAGTTGCCAGACGGGGAGCTGTTTTTT.

The CDR3 DNA sequence: TGTGCCAGTACCCTGACAGTCAGCTCCTACGAGCAGTACTTC. Translated, it gives CASTLTVSSYEQYF. The rearrangement joins TRBV19 to TRBJ2-7; perhaps TRBD1 as D (5 bases). V lost 7 bases and J 0 bases, leaving 13 bases between the germline ends. The CDR3 consists of 14 residues. CDR1 LNHDA and CDR2 SQIVND come from the germline V gene (reference sequence).

The rearrangement links TRBV5-6 to TRBJ2-6, with 8 bases lining up with TRBD2. Germline V CDR1 and CDR2: SGHDT, YYEEEE. The CDR3 has 17 residues. V trimming: 4 bases; J trimming: 0 bases; junction bases outside the gene matches: 6. CDR3 amino acids: CASSRTGTSSGANVLTF. CDR3 sequence (DNA): TGTGCCAGCAGCCGGACTGGGACTAGCTCTGGGGCCAACGTCCTGACTTTC.

The genes are TRBV5-1 and TRBJ1-1; D perhaps matches TRBD1 (5 bases). CDR1 and CDR2 (germline): SGHRS, YFSETQ. V gave up 4 bases and J gave up 4 bases, with 14 bases separating them. The CDR3 length is 14 residues. The CDR3 region is CASSTQGQLTEAFF. The DNA for the CDR3 is TGCGCCAGCAGCACCCAGGGCCAACTCACTGAAGCTTTCTTT.

The V call is TRBV15, the J call TRBJ1-4, with TRBD1 as a possible D gene (6 bases). With 6 bases removed from V and 3 bases from J, the gap between germline ends came to 8 bases. Germline assignment: CDR1 LNHNV and CDR2 YYDKDF (reference sequence). This CDR3 contains 13 residues. The CDR3 sequence: CATRGASNEKLFF. In DNA form, the CDR3 reads TGTGCCACCAGGGGGGCGTCTAATGAAAAACTGTTTTTT.

The rearrangement links TRBV28 to TRBJ1-5; D is perhaps TRBD1 (5 bases). The CDR3 spans 19 residues. Trimming shortened V by 1 base and J by 0 bases, and 19 bases separated the two germline ends. Germline assignment: CDR1 MDHEN and CDR2 SYDVKM. This CDR3 reads CASSLSSFLTVNSNQPQHF. The CDR3 bases are TGTGCCAGCAGTTTATCCTCCTTCTTGACAGTTAATAGCAATCAGCCCCAGCATTTT. Full variable domain (rest looked up from reference TRBV28 and TRBJ1-5): DVKVTQSSRYLVKRTGEKVFLECVQDMDHENMFWYRQDPGLGLRLIYFSYDVKMKEKGDIPEGYSVSREKKERFSLILESASTNQTSMYLCASSLSSFLTVNSNQPQHFGDGTRLSIL.

J is TRBJ2-2 and V is TRBV7-2; D is perhaps TRBD1 (5 bases). Germline loops: CDR1 SGHTA, CDR2 FQGNSA. This CDR3 has 14 residues. V was cut by 0 bases and J by 8 bases, with 10 bases left in between. The CDR3 loop reads CASSLALGAGELFF. The CDR3 DNA reads TGTGCCAGCAGCTTAGCTCTTGGGGCTGGGGAGCTGTTTTTT.

The rearrangement joins TRBV5-4 to TRBJ2-2, with TRBD2 matching over 9 bases. The germline V gene encodes CDR1 SGHNT and CDR2 YYREEE (reference sequence). The CDR3 is made up of 14 amino acids. J was trimmed by 6 bases and V by 3 bases; bases with no gene match: 3. The CDR3 region is CASSSASGAGELFF. CDR3 DNA sequence: TGTGCCAGCAGCTCGGCTAGCGGGGCCGGGGAGCTGTTTTTT.

This chain joins TRBV27 and TRBJ1-5; 8 bases line up with TRBD1. This CDR3 spans 15 amino acids. The V gene end was trimmed by 6 bases and the J gene end by 0 bases; junction bases not matched to a gene: 4. Per the germline V gene, CDR1 is MNHEY and CDR2 is SMNVEV (reference sequence). CDR3 amino acids: CASRRTGTSNQPQHF. Written as DNA, the CDR3 is TGTGCCAGCAGAAGGACAGGGACTAGCAATCAGCCCCAGCATTTT.

This clone was seen only a few times. This chain joins TRBV7-6 and TRBJ2-3, with TRBD1 identical over 11 bases. The CDR3 is 16 residues long. Germline CDR1 and CDR2: SGHVS and FNYEAQ. The V gene end was trimmed by 4 bases and the J gene end by 1 base; junction bases not matched to a gene: 4. The CDR3 loop reads CASSYGQGAGTDTQYF. The CDR3, as DNA: TGTGCCAGCAGCTACGGACAGGGGGCGGGCACAGATACGCAGTATTTT. Using reference TRBV7-6 and TRBJ2-3 for the parts outside the CDR3, the full variable domain is GAGVSQSPRYKVTKRGQDVALRCDPISGHVSLYWYRQALGQGPEFLTYFNYEAQQDKSGLPNDRFSAERPEGSISTLTIQRTEQRDSAMYRCASSYGQGAGTDTQYFGPGTRLTVL.